This TCR beta chain was identified in a study of blood T cells in healthy people across ages (dated by TCRdb to between 2015 and 2017). Regarding the study in general: In model experiments, template switching captured about one uniquely barcoded TCR beta cDNA molecule for every two T cells. The study analyzed two additional independent replicas of 1 million unique cDNA reads from the same blood draw for two donors, one aged 18 to 29 and one aged 80 or older. Using deep sequencing normalized with unique cDNA molecular identifiers, the study measured how TCR beta repertoire diversity changes with age. To avoid experimental bias, donors of different ages were spread randomly across the sequencing lanes. Donors were grouped into four age groups: young (average 16 years), middle-aged (over 35), aged (approximately 58) and long-lived (approximately 78).

Library method: 5' RACE. Sequencing used an Illumina HiSeq 2500. A second PCR of about 6 to 12 cycles was performed with a sample-barcoded 5' primer and a J-beta primer mix. A template-switch 5' adaptor carrying 12 random nucleotides introduced a unique molecular identifier onto each TCR beta cDNA molecule. Each sample yielded at least 2.5 million CDR3-containing paired-end reads. The Mint cDNA synthesis kit, primed by a TRBC-specific oligonucleotide, was used to synthesize first-strand cDNA from all RNA. Following uracil-DNA glycosylase treatment, a first 18-cycle PCR with universal primers M1SS and BC2_uni_R was performed on all cDNA. The original pipeline was this. For normalization, 1 million high-quality reads, each with a distinct molecular identifier, were randomly selected from each sample. Instead of being binned into consensus sequences, reads with shared molecular identifiers were discarded. MiTCR, run with a Q25 quality threshold and the strictest error-elimination algorithm, handled CDR3 identification, clonotype clustering and error correction. A nonparametric unseen species model with Euler transformation was used to estimate a lower bound on total TCR beta diversity. Clones were called with MiXCR by TCRdb after fastp trimmed the public reads at Q25, and only in-frame beta chains were retained. Duplicate CDR3 protein sequences are folded into a single record with the most common DNA and genes. TCRdb, not the authors, supplied the V and J calls. The sample table contains some 1.4 million distinct CDR3 sequences; only one count was recorded for approximately 38% of them. The ten largest clones add up to under 8% of the sample.

This clonotype was observed a handful of times. The antigen this receptor binds is unknown. Base qualities are not at hand, and no much larger clone is one base apart. Cut back by 0 bases and 5 bases, the V and J ends lie 11 bases apart. The germline V gene encodes CDR1 SGHRS and CDR2 YFSETQ. The CDR3, from cysteine to phenylalanine, totals 14 residues. Only CDR3 DNA remains: 42 bases, in frame from the first base. Overall study outcomes, separate from this receptor: The long-lived group showed more naive CD4+ T cells, fewer expanded clones and increased TCR diversity than the aged group, suggesting age selection. Observed TCR beta diversity per million T cells fell roughly linearly with age, and a significant reduction was already apparent by age roughly 40. Total diversity estimates from one million sequenced T cells were considered lower bounds and underestimates. A strong correlation was found between observed TCR beta diversity and the percentage of naive T cells measured by flow cytometry. Because donor CMV infection status was unknown, age-related changes in expanded clonotypes were potentially confounded. Conclusive comparison of naive and antigen-experienced compartments was prevented by the profiling of bulk unsorted PBMCs.

The donors were 40 or so Caucasian individuals from Russia, aged roughly 6 to 100 years, who were systemically healthy. Each donor gave 8 to 10 milliliters of peripheral blood, drawn into EDTA-treated Vacutainer tubes. PBMCs were isolated by Ficoll-Paque density-gradient centrifugation, with at least 6.5 million obtained per sample. Trizol reagent was used to extract total RNA from the PBMCs, yielding at least 6 micrograms per sample. Naive CD45RAhigh/CD27high T cell percentages were measured by flow cytometry on a PBMC aliquot from every donor. This receptor was identified in a woman under 30 in good health. This chain is built from TRBV5-1 and TRBJ1-2; no D gene call is confident. Sequenced: blood. The DNA sequence follows: TGCGCCAGCAGCTTGGCCGACGGTCTTTATGGCTACACCTTC. This encodes CASSLADGLYGYTF.